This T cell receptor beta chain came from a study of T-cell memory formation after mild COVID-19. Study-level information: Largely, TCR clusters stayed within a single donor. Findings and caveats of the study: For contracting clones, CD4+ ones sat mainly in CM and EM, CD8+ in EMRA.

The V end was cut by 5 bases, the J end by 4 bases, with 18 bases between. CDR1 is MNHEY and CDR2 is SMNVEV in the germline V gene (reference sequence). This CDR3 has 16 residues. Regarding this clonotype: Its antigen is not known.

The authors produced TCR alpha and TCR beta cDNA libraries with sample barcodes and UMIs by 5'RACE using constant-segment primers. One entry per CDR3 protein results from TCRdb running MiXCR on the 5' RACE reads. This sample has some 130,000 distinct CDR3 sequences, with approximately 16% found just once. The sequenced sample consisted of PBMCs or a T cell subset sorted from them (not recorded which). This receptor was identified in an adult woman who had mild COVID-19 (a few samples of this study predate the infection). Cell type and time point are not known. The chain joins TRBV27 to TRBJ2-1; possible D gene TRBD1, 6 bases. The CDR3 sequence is CASSLAGASYYNEQFF. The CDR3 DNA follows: TGTGCCAGCAGTCTAGCAGGGGCCTCATATTACAATGAGCAGTTCTTC.